This TCR beta chain comes out of a study of CD8 T cells in Susac syndrome. Germline V lookup: CDR1 LGHDT, CDR2 YNNKEL (reference sequence). CDR3 length: 16 residues. The ends lost 3 bases at V and 8 bases at J; junction bases unmatched: 13. Control patients had untreated stable or active relapsing-remitting multiple sclerosis by revised McDonald criteria. Negative isolation was used for CD8+ and CD4+ T cells and FACS enrichment for TEMRA cells. Reverse transcription of roughly 0.5 to 1 ug RNA was performed with random hexamers. TCRdb recomputed calls from the immunoSEQ multiplex PCR reads with MiXCR, one row per CDR3 protein. This sample yields about 150,000 distinct CDR3 sequences, of which 95% to 96% are seen a single time; 0.15% belongs to the top ten.

This receptor was identified in a human donor with multiple sclerosis. This chain connects TRBV3-1 to TRBJ1-5; 7 nucleotides align to TRBD1. The sequenced sample consisted of CD8+ T cells from PBMCs. Here the CDR3 DNA reads TGTGCCAGCAGCCAGGGGACAGCCCCTGGGCTGGAGCCCCAGCATTTT. This codes for CASSQGTAPGLEPQHF. Full variable domain (missing parts from reference TRBV3-1 and TRBJ1-5): DTAVSQTPKYLVTQMGNDKSIKCEQNLGHDTMYWYKQDSKKFLKIMFSYNNKELIINETVPNRFSPKSPDKAHLNLHINSLELGDSAVYFCASSQGTAPGLEPQHFGDGTRLSIL.